The 22 T cell receptor beta chains reported below all come from one sample, sequenced in a study of blood T cell repertoires in COVID-19. Libraries were prepared by immunoSEQ multiplex PCR; TCRdb keeps only in-frame clonotypes and omits some of them. The sample has around 140,000 clones, almost 70% seen once. The sequenced material came from peripheral blood. All receptors come from a woman aged 70-85 years with acute or convalescent COVID-19.

This clone has just a few counts. The CDR3 region has the DNA TGTGCCAGCAGTTATGGAAGGGGGCCCGGGGCCAACGTCCTGACTTTC. Its translation: CASSYGRGPGANVLTF. The V gene is TRBV6-2 or TRBV6-3, the J gene TRBJ2-6, with 7 bases identical to TRBD1. V dropped 3 bases and J dropped 4; count of bases not matched to a gene: 6. The CDR3 contains 16 residues. CDR1 MNHEY and CDR2 SVGEGT come from the germline V gene.

The chain links TRBV2 to TRBJ1-4; TRBD1 aligns across 8 bases. With V trimmed by 7 bases and J by 8 bases, 12 bases remained unmatched. Germline assignment: CDR1 SNHLY and CDR2 FYNNEI. This CDR3 has 15 amino acids. CDR3 loop: CASTGGAGREEKLFF. CDR3 DNA sequence: TGTGCCAGCACAGGGGGCGCGGGACGGGAAGAAAAACTGTTTTTT. The full variable domain, in which reference TRBV2 and TRBJ1-4 provide the parts outside the CDR3, is EPEVTQTPSHQVTQMGQEVILRCVPISNHLYFYWYRQILGQKVEFLVSFYNNEISEKSEIFDDQFSVERPDGSNFTLKIRSTKLEDSAMYFCASTGGAGREEKLFFGSGTQLSVL.

This sequence joins TRBV18 and TRBJ1-1; D unresolved. V shed 6 bases and J shed 4 bases, with 3 bases lying between them. The germline CDR1 and CDR2 sequences are KGHSH and LQKENI. The CDR3 runs 10 residues. CDR3 loop: CASSSTEAFF. The CDR3 coding sequence is TGTGCCAGCTCGAGCACTGAAGCTTTCTTT.

V gene TRBV5-1 combines with J gene TRBJ1-2; 12 bases agree with TRBD1. This CDR3 contains 15 residues. The germline gives CDR1 SGHRS, CDR2 YFSETQ. J was trimmed by 7 bases and V by 0 bases; bases with no gene match: 4. CDR3 amino acids: CASSLGDRGRGGYTF. The CDR3 coding sequence is TGCGCCAGCAGCTTGGGGGACAGGGGGCGTGGTGGCTACACCTTC.

J is TRBJ2-1 and V is TRBV7-3; 11 bases match TRBD2. The length of the CDR3 is 15 residues. Germline V lookup: CDR1 SGHTA, CDR2 FQGTGA. Trimming at V came to 3 bases and at J to 8 bases, leaving 6 bases not matched to a gene. The CDR3 spells CASSFTSGSGDEQFF. The CDR3 DNA reads as TGTGCCAGCAGCTTCACTAGCGGGAGTGGGGATGAGCAGTTCTTC.

The chain recombines TRBV19 with TRBJ2-3; D is perhaps TRBD2 (5 bases). The germline V gene encodes CDR1 LNHDA and CDR2 SQIVND (reference sequence). CDR3 size: 11 residues. The V and J ends lost 7 bases and 6 bases respectively, with 8 bases between them. The CDR3, as DNA: TGTGCCAGTAATCGAGGGGATACGCAGTATTTT. Amino acids: CASNRGDTQYF.

In DNA, the CDR3 is TGTGCCAGCAGCCCAATGGGGACATATGGCTACACCTTC. Translating it yields CASSPMGTYGYTF. The chain has TRBV7-6 and TRBJ1-2; a weak D match, TRBD1 (6 bases). The V and J ends lost 5 bases and 5 bases respectively, with 12 bases between them. Germline lookup yields CDR1 SGHVS and CDR2 FNYEAQ. The CDR3 consists of 13 residues.

The CDR3 DNA follows: TGTGCCAGCAGCGAACGTGGGGTCAGGGATGACGAGCAGTACTTC. This encodes CASSERGVRDDEQYF. The gene calls are TRBV9 and TRBJ2-7; a weak D match, TRBD1 (5 bases). CDR1 is SGDLS, CDR2 YYNGEE, per germline. The CDR3 consists of 15 residues. Between the trimmed V and J ends, which lost 3 bases and 5 bases, there was a span of 18 bases.

The chain combines TRBV28 with TRBJ2-5; maybe TRBD2 (5 bases). Trimming stripped 4 bases from V and 0 bases from J, with 18 bases between. The CDR3 spans 17 residues. CDR1 and CDR2 from the germline V gene are MDHEN and SYDVKM. The CDR3 loop is CASSSPGLAEYQETQYF. The CDR3 nucleotides are TGTGCCAGCAGTTCTCCTGGTCTAGCAGAGTACCAAGAGACCCAGTACTTC. The full variable domain, in which reference TRBV28 and TRBJ2-5 provide the parts outside the CDR3, is DVKVTQSSRYLVKRTGEKVFLECVQDMDHENMFWYRQDPGLGLRLIYFSYDVKMKEKGDIPEGYSVSREKKERFSLILESASTNQTSMYLCASSSPGLAEYQETQYFGPGTRLLVL.

This chain uses TRBV19 with TRBJ2-1; weak D call: TRBD1 (5 bases). The germline V gene has CDR1 LNHDA and CDR2 SQIVND (reference sequence). This CDR3 is 13 amino acids long. V lost 4 bases, J lost 9 bases, and 13 bases lay in between. The CDR3 loop reads CASSTRTQGEQFF. CDR3 DNA sequence: TGTGCCAGTAGTACTCGGACCCAGGGTGAGCAGTTCTTC.

There are a few counts of this clone. The chain recombines TRBV25-1 with TRBJ2-2, with 9 bases aligning to TRBD1. V shed 6 bases, J shed 3 bases, and the junction held 8 bases outside the gene matches. The CDR3 is 16 amino acids. CDR1 and CDR2 (germline): MGHDK, SYGVNS. The CDR3 sequence is CASSNTGGAYTGELFF. The CDR3 coding sequence is TGTGCCAGCAGCAACACAGGGGGCGCGTACACCGGGGAGCTGTTTTTT.

The chain is built from TRBV5-5 and TRBJ2-5, with 8 positions matching TRBD1. The CDR3 has 16 amino acids. V dropped 2 bases and J dropped 5; count of bases not matched to a gene: 11. CDR1 is SGHKS and CDR2 is YYEKEE in the germline V gene (reference sequence). CDR3 sequence reads: CASSLKAPRGQETQYF. The CDR3 bases are TGTGCCAGCAGCTTAAAGGCCCCCAGGGGGCAGGAGACCCAGTACTTC.

This clone was seen more than once but under ten times. The V and J genes are TRBV7-6 and TRBJ2-2; 8 nucleotides agree with TRBD2. CDR3 length: 17 amino acids. Trimming removed 7 bases from V and 0 bases from J; junction bases left unmatched: 10. The germline V gene encodes CDR1 SGHVS and CDR2 FNYEAQ. The DNA of the CDR3 is TGTGCCAGCAAAAGGGGGAGCGGGGGCGCGAACACCGGGGAGCTGTTTTTT. Its protein is CASKRGSGGANTGELFF.

This clone was seen just once. V is TRBV19 and J is TRBJ1-2; weak D call: TRBD1 (5 bases). CDR1 and CDR2 from the germline V gene are LNHDA and SQIVND (reference sequence). The CDR3 runs 14 residues. V was trimmed by 3 bases and J by 5 bases, leaving 13 bases between them. CDR3 loop: CASSMGGAEYGYTF. The DNA of the CDR3 is TGTGCCAGTAGTATGGGAGGGGCGGAATATGGCTACACCTTC.

The rearrangement uses TRBV29-1 and TRBJ2-3; TRBD2 matches at 13 bases. V lost 6 bases, J lost 5 bases, and 8 bases stayed unmatched. Per germline, CDR1 SQVTM and CDR2 ANQGSEA. The CDR3 is 15 amino acids. The CDR3 coding sequence is TGCAGCGTCGTTACTAGCGGGAGGGCCAAAGATACGCAGTATTTT. Translated, it gives CSVVTSGRAKDTQYF.

V is TRBV3-1 (or the pseudogene TRBV3-2) and J is TRBJ1-2, with 8 bases lining up with TRBD1. Trimming cost V 5 bases and J 3 bases; bases outside gene matches: 2. Germline V gene data show CDR1 as LGHDT and CDR2 as YNNKEL (reference sequence). The CDR3 loop spans 13 amino acids. CDR3 amino acids: CASSSQGDYGYTF. The DNA for the CDR3 is TGTGCCAGCAGCTCACAGGGGGACTATGGCTACACCTTC.

Concerning this clone: This sample includes further DNA sequences coding for the same CDR3. The CDR3 nucleotides are TGTGCCTGGAGTGTTGGGGGGGCCTACGAGCAGTACTTC. Protein product: CAWSVGGAYEQYF. The chain couples TRBV30 to TRBJ2-7, with 7 bases that match TRBD2. Germline-derived CDR1 and CDR2 are GTSNPN and SVGIG (reference sequence). The junction had 1 base not matched to a gene; V was cut back by 0 bases and J by 2 bases. The CDR3 extends over 13 amino acids. The full variable domain, completed using reference TRBV30 and TRBJ2-7, is SQTIHQWPATLVQPVGSPLSLECTVEGTSNPNLYWYRQAAGRGLQLLFYSVGIGQISSEVPQNLSASRPQDRQFILSSKKLLLSDSGFYLCAWSVGGAYEQYFGPGTRLTVT.

This clone was seen only once. The chain has TRBV5-1 and TRBJ2-3, with a tentative D call TRBD2 (5 bases). V lost 4 bases to trimming and J lost 5 bases, with 5 bases between them. The CDR3 has 11 amino acids. Germline values: CDR1 SGHRS, CDR2 YFSETQ. The CDR3, as DNA: TGCGCCAGCAGCGAGGGAGATACGCAGTATTTT. It codes for CASSEGDTQYF. Full variable domain (remainder filled in from reference TRBV5-1 and TRBJ2-3): KAGVTQTPRYLIKTRGQQVTLSCSPISGHRSVSWYQQTPGQGLQFLFEYFSETQRNKGNFPGRFSGRQFSNSRSEMNVSTLELGDSALYLCASSEGDTQYFGPGTRLTVL.

This sequence joins TRBV27 and TRBJ1-2; TRBD1 might be the D (5 bases). CDR3 size: 13 residues. In germline, CDR1 is MNHEY, CDR2 SMNVEV (reference sequence). V lost 2 bases to trimming and J lost 4 bases, with 8 bases between them. DNA of the CDR3: TGTGCCAGCAGTTTAGCGGGGCCCTATGGCTACACCTTC. Its translation is CASSLAGPYGYTF.

This clone was seen a few times. The chain combines TRBV2 with TRBJ1-1, with 7 bases that match TRBD1. The CDR3 is made up of 12 amino acids. Looked up from germline, CDR1 is SNHLY and CDR2 is FYNNEI. V lost 6 bases, J lost 10 bases, and 8 bases stayed unmatched. The CDR3 sequence: CASSLQGRGAFF. The CDR3 DNA reads TGTGCCAGCAGCCTACAGGGGAGAGGAGCTTTCTTT. Drawing the rest from reference TRBV2 and TRBJ1-1, the complete variable domain is EPEVTQTPSHQVTQMGQEVILRCVPISNHLYFYWYRQILGQKVEFLVSFYNNEISEKSEIFDDQFSVERPDGSNFTLKIRSTKLEDSAMYFCASSLQGRGAFFGQGTRLTVV.

This clone was seen just once. J is TRBJ2-1 and V is TRBV9, with 7 nucleotides matching TRBD1. Germline V gene sequence: CDR1 SGDLS, CDR2 YYNGEE. The CDR3 sequence is 15 residues long. The ends lost 0 bases at V and 4 bases at J; junction bases unmatched: 4. CDR3 bases: TGTGCCAGCAGCGTAGAGGGGGCCGTTTACAATGAGCAGTTCTTC. This codes for CASSVEGAVYNEQFF.

This clone was seen only a few times. The CDR3 region has the DNA TGTGCCAGCAGCCAAACTAGCGGGAGGGGTAACAATGAGCAGTTCTTC. Encoded protein: CASSQTSGRGNNEQFF. The chain couples TRBV3-1 (or the pseudogene TRBV3-2) to TRBJ2-1; 13 nucleotides match TRBD2. With 2 bases clipped from V and 5 bases from J, the junction kept 3 bases outside the gene matches. The germline gives CDR1 LGHDT, CDR2 YNNKEL (reference sequence). CDR3 length: 16 residues.